The T cell receptor beta chain described here comes from a study of identical twins. Only a few counts were recorded for this clonotype. TCRdb ran MiXCR on the 5' RACE reads and lists one entry per CDR3 protein. The sample lists roughly 540,000 distinct CDR3 sequences; around 20% were seen once. The CDR3 contains 15 residues. Per germline, CDR1 MNHEY and CDR2 SVGEGT. The V end lost 6 bases, the J end lost 4 bases, and 16 bases lay between the germline ends. This sample also appeared in a second study, on T cells expressing NK-cell markers. Turning to that study: These clonotypes also led the CD3+CD56-NKG2C+ fraction in a handful of donors.

Sequencing was done on a sample of CD4+ T cells sorted from blood. J is TRBJ2-1 and V is TRBV6-2 or TRBV6-3, with D tentatively TRBD1 or TRBD2 (5 bases each). The TCR comes from a woman aged 18-35 years in good health. The CDR3 DNA is TGTGCCAGCAGCCCCAGGGAGACTTCGTACAATGAGCAGTTCTTC. Residues: CASSPRETSYNEQFF.